This TCR beta chain was obtained from a study of blood T cell repertoires in COVID-19. In the study overall: Whether acute or convalescent, the COVID-19 samples came from the United States, Italy and Spain.

Assay: immunoSEQ multiplex PCR; the TCRdb copy retains only in-frame clones and omits some. The top ten clones hold over 7.5% of a sample with around 170,000 clones, just over 85% of them seen once. Germline V CDR1 and CDR2: MGHDK, SYGVNS. V was shortened by 4 bases and J by 2 bases, with 10 bases between the two germline ends. The length of the CDR3 is 14 residues. The rearrangement joins TRBV25-1 to TRBJ2-3; no clear D gene. The receptor's source is a man over 45 with active or convalescent COVID-19. Sequenced input: peripheral blood. The CDR3 sequence: CASSALLTTDTQYF. As DNA, the CDR3 is TGTGCCAGCAGTGCACTACTTACCACAGATACGCAGTATTTT.